The source of this TCR beta chain is a study of T cell repertoires in cytomegalovirus infection. From germline, CDR1 is SNHLY and CDR2 FYNNEI. This CDR3 comprises 15 residues. V was clipped by 6 bases and J by 0 bases, with 15 bases between them. This clonotype was seen a few times. Its target is not known. TCRdb fed the reads into MiXCR, producing one record per CDR3 protein. This table has 750,000 to 900,000 distinct CDR3 sequences, about 28% appearing once. The clonotype comes from a human donor in good health (CMV status not recorded). Some clones in this sample may be carry-over from other donors' samples. Sequences were derived from cultured CD8+ T cells from PBMCs, sampled from culture after CMV antigen stimulation. The J gene is TRBJ2-7, the V gene TRBV2; D possibly uses TRBD1 or TRBD2 (5 bases each). Here the CDR3 DNA reads TGTGCCAGCAGAGGGATGGTCGGGGCCTCCTACGAGCAGTACTTC. Translated: CASRGMVGASYEQYF.